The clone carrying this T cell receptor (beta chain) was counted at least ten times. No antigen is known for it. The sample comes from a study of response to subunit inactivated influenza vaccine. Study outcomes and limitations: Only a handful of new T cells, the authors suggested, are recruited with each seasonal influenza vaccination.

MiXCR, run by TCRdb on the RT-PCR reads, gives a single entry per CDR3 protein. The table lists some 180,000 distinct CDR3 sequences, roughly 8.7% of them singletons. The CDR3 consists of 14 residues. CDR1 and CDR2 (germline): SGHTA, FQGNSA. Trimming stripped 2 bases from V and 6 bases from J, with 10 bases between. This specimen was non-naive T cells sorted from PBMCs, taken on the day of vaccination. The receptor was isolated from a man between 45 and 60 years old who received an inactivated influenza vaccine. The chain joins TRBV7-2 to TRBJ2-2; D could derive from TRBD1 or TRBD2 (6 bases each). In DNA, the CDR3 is TGTGCCAGCAGCTTAAATGGGGGGCCCGGGGAGCTGTTTTTT. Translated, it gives CASSLNGGPGELFF.